This TCR beta chain emerged from a study of graft-versus-host responses after intestinal transplantation. Study findings and constraints: Allografts of patients with graft-donor T cell macrochimerism showed high graft-versus-host to host-versus-graft clone ratios.

The CDR3 has 13 amino acids. CDR1 MDHEN and CDR2 SYDVKM come from the germline V gene. With 3 bases removed from V and 5 bases from J, the gap between germline ends came to 10 bases. Note on this clone: What it binds is unknown.

The table came from immunoSEQ multiplex PCR; TCRdb's copy has only in-frame clones and leaves some out. In the table there are some 15,000 clones, approximately 80% of which are singletons. Intraepithelial and lamina propria lymphocytes were freed from processed graft tissue. The specimen comprised ileum tissue, sampled 17 days after transplant. J is TRBJ2-5 and V is TRBV28, with D possibly TRBD1 on 5 matching bases. The source of this sequence is a human patient who received an intestinal transplant, so some T cells may come from the graft donor. The chain's CDR3 is CASSFAGWETQYF. DNA of the CDR3: TGTGCCAGCAGTTTTGCAGGGTGGGAGACCCAGTACTTC.